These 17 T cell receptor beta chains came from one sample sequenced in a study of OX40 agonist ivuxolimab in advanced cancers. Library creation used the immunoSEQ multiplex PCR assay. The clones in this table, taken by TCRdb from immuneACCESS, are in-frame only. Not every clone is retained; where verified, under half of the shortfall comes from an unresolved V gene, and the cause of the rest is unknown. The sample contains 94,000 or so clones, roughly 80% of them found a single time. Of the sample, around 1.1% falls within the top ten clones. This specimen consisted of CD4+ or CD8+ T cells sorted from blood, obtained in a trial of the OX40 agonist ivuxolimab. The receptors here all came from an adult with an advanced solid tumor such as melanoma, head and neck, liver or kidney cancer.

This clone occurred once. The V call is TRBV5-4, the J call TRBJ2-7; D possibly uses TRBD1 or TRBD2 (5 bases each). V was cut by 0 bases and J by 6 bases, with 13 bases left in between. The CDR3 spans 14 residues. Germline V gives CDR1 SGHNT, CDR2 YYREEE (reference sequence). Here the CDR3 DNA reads TGTGCCAGCAGCTTGGACCCCTCGGGGCCCGAGCAGTACGTC. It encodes CASSLDPSGPEQYV.

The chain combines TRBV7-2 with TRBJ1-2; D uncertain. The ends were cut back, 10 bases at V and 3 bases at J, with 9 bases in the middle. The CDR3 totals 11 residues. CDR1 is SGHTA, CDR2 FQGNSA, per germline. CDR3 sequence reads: CATRRYYGYTF. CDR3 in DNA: TGTGCCACCCGACGGTACTATGGCTACACCTTC.

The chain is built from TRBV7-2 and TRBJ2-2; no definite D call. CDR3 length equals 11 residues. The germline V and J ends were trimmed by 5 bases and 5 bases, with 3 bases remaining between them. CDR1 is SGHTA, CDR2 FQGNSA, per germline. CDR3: CASSITGELFF. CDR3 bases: TGTGCCAGCAGCATTACCGGGGAGCTGTTTTTT.

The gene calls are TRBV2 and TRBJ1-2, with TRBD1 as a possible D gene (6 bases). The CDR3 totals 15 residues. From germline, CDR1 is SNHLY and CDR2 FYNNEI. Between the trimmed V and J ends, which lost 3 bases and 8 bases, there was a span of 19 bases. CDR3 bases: TGTGCCAGCAGTGAGACCCCTCGGACAGTGACGGGCTACACCTTC. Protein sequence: CASSETPRTVTGYTF. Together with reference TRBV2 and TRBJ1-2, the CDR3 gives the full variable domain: EPEVTQTPSHQVTQMGQEVILRCVPISNHLYFYWYRQILGQKVEFLVSFYNNEISEKSEIFDDQFSVERPDGSNFTLKIRSTKLEDSAMYFCASSETPRTVTGYTFGSGTRLTVV.

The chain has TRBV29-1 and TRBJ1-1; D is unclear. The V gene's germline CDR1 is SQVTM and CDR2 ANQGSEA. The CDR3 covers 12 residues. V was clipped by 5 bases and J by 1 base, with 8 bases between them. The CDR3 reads CSVSQQNTEAFF. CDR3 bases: TGCAGCGTTAGTCAGCAGAACACTGAAGCTTTCTTT.

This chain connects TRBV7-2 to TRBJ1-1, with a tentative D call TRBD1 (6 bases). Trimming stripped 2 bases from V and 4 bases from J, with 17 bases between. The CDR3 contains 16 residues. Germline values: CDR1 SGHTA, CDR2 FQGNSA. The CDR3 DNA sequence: TGTGCCAGCAGCTTACATAGCTCAGGGGTCGGCACTGAAGCTTTCTTT. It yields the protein CASSLHSSGVGTEAFF.

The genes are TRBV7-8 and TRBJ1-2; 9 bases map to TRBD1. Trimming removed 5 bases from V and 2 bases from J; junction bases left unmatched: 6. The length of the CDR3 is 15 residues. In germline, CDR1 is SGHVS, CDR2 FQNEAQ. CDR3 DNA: TGTGCCAGCAGCCCTACCGGGACAGGGAACTATGGCTACACCTTC. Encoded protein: CASSPTGTGNYGYTF.

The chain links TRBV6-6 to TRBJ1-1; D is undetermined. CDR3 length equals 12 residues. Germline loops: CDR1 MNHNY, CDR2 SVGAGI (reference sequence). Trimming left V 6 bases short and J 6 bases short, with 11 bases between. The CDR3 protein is CASRQRRPEAFF. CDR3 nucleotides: TGTGCCAGCAGGCAAAGGAGGCCTGAAGCTTTCTTT.

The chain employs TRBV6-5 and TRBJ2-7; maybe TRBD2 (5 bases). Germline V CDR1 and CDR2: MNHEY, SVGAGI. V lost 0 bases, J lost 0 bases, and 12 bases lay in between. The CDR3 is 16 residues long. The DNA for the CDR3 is TGTGCCAGCAGTTACTCCGCTAGCCCCAGCTCCTACGAGCAGTACTTC. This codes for CASSYSASPSSYEQYF.

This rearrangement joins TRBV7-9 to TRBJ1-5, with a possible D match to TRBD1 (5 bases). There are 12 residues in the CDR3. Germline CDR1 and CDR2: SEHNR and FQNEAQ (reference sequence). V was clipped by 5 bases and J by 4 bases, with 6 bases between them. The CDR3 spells CASSQGNQPQHF. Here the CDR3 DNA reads TGTGCCAGCAGCCAGGGTAATCAGCCCCAGCATTTT.

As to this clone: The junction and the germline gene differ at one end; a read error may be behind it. The CDR3: CASSLSPSGAEDF. CDR3 coding DNA: TGTGCCAGCAGCTTAAGCCCGTCTGGGGCCGAGGACTTC. J is TRBJ2-7 and V is TRBV7-2, with D possibly matching TRBD1 (5 bases). This CDR3 comprises 13 residues. Germline V gene sequence: CDR1 SGHTA, CDR2 FQGNSA.

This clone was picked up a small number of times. This CDR3 is CAWSVSQGRGYTF. The DNA of the CDR3 is TGTGCCTGGAGTGTATCCCAGGGTCGGGGCTACACCTTC. The gene calls are TRBV30 and TRBJ1-2; D is perhaps TRBD1 (5 bases). Germline CDR1 and CDR2: GTSNPN and SVGIG (reference sequence). With 0 bases removed from V and 8 bases from J, the gap between germline ends came to 13 bases. The CDR3 is 13 amino acids. Full variable domain (outside the CDR3, taken from reference TRBV30 and TRBJ1-2): SQTIHQWPATLVQPVGSPLSLECTVEGTSNPNLYWYRQAAGRGLQLLFYSVGIGQISSEVPQNLSASRPQDRQFILSSKKLLLSDSGFYLCAWSVSQGRGYTFGSGTRLTVV.

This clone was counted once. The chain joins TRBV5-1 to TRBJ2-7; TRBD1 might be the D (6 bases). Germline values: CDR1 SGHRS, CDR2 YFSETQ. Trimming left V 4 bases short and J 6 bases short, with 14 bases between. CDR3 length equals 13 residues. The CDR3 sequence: CASSPETGGEQYV. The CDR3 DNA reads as TGCGCCAGCAGCCCCGAGACAGGAGGCGAGCAGTACGTC.

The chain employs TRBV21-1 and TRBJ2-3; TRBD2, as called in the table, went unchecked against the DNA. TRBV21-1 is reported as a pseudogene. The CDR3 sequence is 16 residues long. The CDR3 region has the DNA TGTGCCAGCAGCAAAACTAGCGGGGGGGCCGGAGATACGCAGTATTTT. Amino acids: CASSKTSGGAGDTQYF.

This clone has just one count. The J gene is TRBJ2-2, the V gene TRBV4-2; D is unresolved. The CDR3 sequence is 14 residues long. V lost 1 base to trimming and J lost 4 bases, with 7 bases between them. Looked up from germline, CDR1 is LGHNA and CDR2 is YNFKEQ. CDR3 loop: CASSQVDSTGELFF. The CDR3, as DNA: TGTGCCAGCAGCCAAGTTGATAGCACCGGGGAGCTGTTTTTT.

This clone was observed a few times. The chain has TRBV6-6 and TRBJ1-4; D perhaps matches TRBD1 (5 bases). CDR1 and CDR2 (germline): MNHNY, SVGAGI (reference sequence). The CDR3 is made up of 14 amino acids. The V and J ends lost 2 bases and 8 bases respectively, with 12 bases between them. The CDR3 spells CASSYGKGREKLFF. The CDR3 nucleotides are TGTGCCAGCAGTTACGGAAAGGGACGGGAAAAACTGTTTTTT.

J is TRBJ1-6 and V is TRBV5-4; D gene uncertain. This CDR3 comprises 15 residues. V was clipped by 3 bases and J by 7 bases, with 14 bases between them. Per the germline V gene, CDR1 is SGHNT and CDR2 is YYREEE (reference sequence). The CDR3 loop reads CASSSSQAFNSPLHF. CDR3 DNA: TGTGCCAGCAGCTCGTCCCAGGCCTTCAATTCACCCCTCCACTTT.